Below, 16 T cell receptor beta chains from the same sample are listed, as sequenced in a study of early T cells in non-severe SARS-CoV-2 infection. MiXCR was run by TCRdb on the 5' RACE reads, yielding one entry per CDR3 protein. Found here are roughly 12,000 distinct CDR3 sequences, 4.8% of them singletons; the top ten hold 9.9%. The specimen sequenced was whole blood. The receptors were gathered from an adult who was a healthcare worker with PCR-confirmed SARS-CoV-2 infection or an uninfected control (not recorded which).

The V and J genes are TRBV9 and TRBJ1-6; D remains ambiguous. Trimming took off 0 bases at V and 8 bases at J, with 12 bases between the two ends. CDR3 size: 15 residues. The germline gives CDR1 SGDLS, CDR2 YYNGEE. CDR3 in amino acids: CASSVALDSDSPLHF. CDR3 bases: TGTGCCAGCAGCGTAGCCCTGGATTCAGATTCACCCCTCCACTTT.

The J gene is TRBJ1-1, the V gene TRBV5-1, with D hard to call. Trimming removed 0 bases at V and 8 bases at J, with 8 bases between. CDR1 and CDR2 (germline): SGHRS, YFSETQ. This CDR3 has 12 amino acids. The CDR3, as DNA: TGCGCCAGCAGCTTGGCAGGAAACGAAGCTTTCTTT. Protein product: CASSLAGNEAFF.

Many counts were recorded for this clonotype. The rearrangement joins TRBV20-1 to TRBJ1-5, with D perhaps matching TRBD1 (6 bases). The germline V gene encodes CDR1 DFQATT and CDR2 SNEGSKA (reference sequence). Trimming took 5 bases from V and 10 from J, leaving 24 bases between them. The CDR3 is made up of 15 amino acids. The CDR3 loop is CSAVRRTEVSSPQHF. The CDR3, as DNA: TGCAGTGCTGTCCGACGGACAGAAGTATCCTCACCCCAGCATTTT.

This clonotype was observed many times. The J gene is TRBJ2-4, the V gene TRBV5-6; weak D call: TRBD2 (6 bases). In germline, CDR1 is SGHDT, CDR2 YYEEEE. CDR3 length: 14 residues. V was cut by 1 base and J by 4 bases, with 9 bases left in between. The CDR3 here is CASSLLARKNIQYF. CDR3 coding DNA: TGTGCCAGCAGCTTGCTAGCGAGAAAAAACATTCAGTACTTC. Full variable domain (missing parts from reference TRBV5-6 and TRBJ2-4): DAGVTQSPTHLIKTRGQQVTLRCSPKSGHDTVSWYQQALGQGPQFIFQYYEEEERQRGNFPDRFSGHQFPNYSSELNVNALLLGDSALYLCASSLLARKNIQYFGAGTRLSVL.

This clonotype was observed at least ten times. The chain uses TRBV11-2 and TRBJ1-2; D is uncertain. Germline V CDR1 and CDR2: SGHAT, FQNNGV. The germline V and J ends were trimmed by 0 bases and 4 bases, with 3 bases remaining between them. This CDR3 contains 12 residues. CDR3 loop: CASSLEGYGYTF. The DNA for the CDR3 is TGTGCCAGCAGCTTAGAGGGCTATGGCTACACCTTC.

This rearrangement joins TRBV19 to TRBJ2-3; D possibly uses TRBD1 or TRBD2 (5 bases each). CDR1 is LNHDA, CDR2 SQIVND, per germline (reference sequence). This CDR3 region has 15 residues. V lost 3 bases and J 2 bases, leaving 12 bases between the germline ends. CDR3 residues: CASSIGARDTDTQYF. Written as DNA, the CDR3 is TGTGCCAGTAGTATCGGGGCCAGGGACACAGATACGCAGTATTTT.

The sample holds many counts of this clonotype. The J gene is TRBJ2-7, the V gene TRBV6-5, with D perhaps matching TRBD1 or TRBD2 (5 bases each). Trimming left V 6 bases short and J 1 base short, with 22 bases between. In germline, CDR1 is MNHEY, CDR2 SVGAGI. This CDR3 contains 17 residues. CDR3 in DNA: TGTGCCAGCAGGGGGGTACCTGCAGGGTCAAATTCCTACGAGCAGTACTTC. It yields the protein CASRGVPAGSNSYEQYF.

This clonotype was seen at least ten times. This sequence joins TRBV29-1 and TRBJ2-6; the D is unclear. Germline V gene sequence: CDR1 SQVTM, CDR2 ANQGSEA. V was cut by 2 bases and J by 2 bases, with 4 bases left in between. The CDR3 loop spans 13 amino acids. The CDR3 spells CSVELTGANVLTF. The CDR3 coding sequence is TGCAGCGTTGAATTGACTGGGGCCAACGTCCTGACTTTC.

This clonotype has only a few counts. The gene calls are TRBV6-1 and TRBJ2-1, with no clear D. CDR3 length: 14 residues. V dropped 0 bases and J dropped 8 bases, with 11 bases sitting between them. The germline gives CDR1 MNHNS, CDR2 SASEGT. The CDR3 sequence: CASSEALTVDEQFF. The CDR3 DNA is TGTGCCAGCAGTGAAGCGCTTACGGTAGATGAGCAGTTCTTC.

This chain's CDR3 is CSADGRDRGPNYGYTF. CDR3 nucleotide sequence: TGCAGCGCCGATGGCCGGGACAGGGGGCCTAACTATGGCTACACCTTC. The V call is TRBV29-1, the J call TRBJ1-2, with 12 positions matching TRBD1. J lost 0 bases, V lost 7 bases, and 9 bases had no gene match. Germline CDR1 SQVTM, CDR2 ANQGSEA. This CDR3 is 16 amino acids long.

This chain links TRBV5-1 with TRBJ2-2; D remains unclear. The V end was cut by 0 bases, the J end by 0 bases, with 6 bases between. Germline V gene lookup returns CDR1 SGHRS and CDR2 YFSETQ. The CDR3 extends over 15 amino acids. The CDR3 loop reads CASSLDKPNTGELFF. CDR3 DNA sequence: TGCGCCAGCAGCTTGGACAAACCGAACACCGGGGAGCTGTTTTTT.

This rearrangement joins TRBV29-1 to TRBJ1-1; 10 nucleotides line up with TRBD1. Germline V gene data show CDR1 as SQVTM and CDR2 as ANQGSEA. The length of the CDR3 is 13 residues. Trimming took 4 bases from V and 2 from J; bases not matched to a gene: 1. CDR3 nucleotides: TGCAGCGTTGCGACAGGGGGCAACACTGAAGCTTTCTTT. This sequence encodes CSVATGGNTEAFF.

This clonotype was counted at least ten times. The chain employs TRBV30 and TRBJ2-7; D is ambiguous. The CDR3 sequence is 15 residues long. Per the germline V gene, CDR1 is GTSNPN and CDR2 is SVGIG (reference sequence). Trimming removed 0 bases at V and 0 bases at J, with 12 bases between. CDR3 amino acids: CAWSVWVNSSYEQYF. In DNA form, the CDR3 reads TGTGCCTGGAGTGTATGGGTAAATAGCTCCTACGAGCAGTACTTC.

By share, this clonotype counts as medium-sized (0.01 to 0.1%). This chain connects TRBV5-1 to TRBJ1-1, with D tentatively TRBD1 (6 bases). Germline V gives CDR1 SGHRS, CDR2 YFSETQ. There are 14 residues in the CDR3. Trimming took 0 bases from V and 5 from J, leaving 11 bases between them. The DNA of the CDR3 is TGCGCCAGCAGCTTGGGGACAGTAGGGACTGAAGCTTTCTTT. This sequence encodes CASSLGTVGTEAFF.

In its sample, this clonotype ranks as medium-sized. It is unclear where the CDR3 begins or ends on the DNA, so no DNA is shown, and the CDR3 is as TCRdb lists it. The chain is built from TRBV27 and TRBJ1-6. Both ends counted, the CDR3 spans 15 residues. Germline-derived CDR1 and CDR2 are MNHEY and SMNVEV (reference sequence). CDR3 sequence: CASSFGPGYNSPLHF.

The sample holds a few counts of this clonotype. The rearrangement links TRBV5-8 to TRBJ2-3; TRBD2 aligns across 12 bases. The CDR3 covers 18 residues. V was pared by 4 bases and J by 5 bases, with 14 bases of the junction left unmatched. The germline V gene encodes CDR1 SGHTS and CDR2 YDEGEE. The DNA of the CDR3 is TGTGCCAGCAGCCTAGGACTAGCGGGGACCCCAGGGATAGATACGCAGTATTTT. Amino acid sequence: CASSLGLAGTPGIDTQYF.